This entry lists 4 T cell receptor beta chains sequenced from one sample in a study of shared clonotypes between healthy human individuals. Produced via immunoSEQ multiplex PCR; TCRdb's table is partial and in-frame only. The data hold 400,000 to 600,000 clones, with about 75% observed a single time. Sequences were obtained from PBMCs. The source is a woman in her 40s in good health. Some clones in this sample may be carry-over from other donors' samples.

The chain carries TRBV5-4 and TRBJ2-1; 7 bases align to TRBD1. Germline values: CDR1 SGHNT, CDR2 YYREEE (reference sequence). The V gene end was trimmed by 4 bases and the J gene end by 4 bases; junction bases not matched to a gene: 5. The CDR3 extends over 14 amino acids. CDR3 residues: CASSPRDSYNEQFF. CDR3 nucleotides: TGTGCCAGCAGCCCCCGGGACAGTTACAATGAGCAGTTCTTC.

V is TRBV10-1 and J is TRBJ1-1, with 9 bases aligning to TRBD1. Unmatched junction bases numbered 11, after V lost 6 bases and J lost 3 bases. In germline, CDR1 is WNHNN, CDR2 SYGVQD (reference sequence). The CDR3 extends over 16 amino acids. CDR3 region: CASRLTGGALDTEAFF. CDR3 sequence (DNA): TGCGCCAGCAGACTTACAGGGGGCGCATTGGACACTGAAGCTTTCTTT.

A word on this clone: Distinct nucleotide sequences in the sample also encode this CDR3. The J gene is TRBJ1-2, the V gene TRBV18; D is possibly TRBD1 (5 bases). This CDR3 region has 13 residues. V was pared by 2 bases and J by 6 bases, with 10 bases between. In germline, CDR1 is KGHSH, CDR2 LQKENI. The DNA of the CDR3 is TGTGCCAGCTCACCATCCGGGACCGATGGCTACACCTTC. Protein product: CASSPSGTDGYTF. The full variable domain, with the rest looked up from reference TRBV18 and TRBJ1-2, is NAGVMQNPRHLVRRRGQEARLRCSPMKGHSHVYWYRQLPEEGLKFMVYLQKENIIDESGMPKERFSAEFPKEGPSILRIQQVVRGDSAAYFCASSPSGTDGYTFGSGTRLTVV.

This rearrangement joins TRBV19 to TRBJ2-7, with D perhaps matching TRBD1 or TRBD2 (6 bases each). The CDR3 sequence is 13 residues long. Germline-derived CDR1 and CDR2 are LNHDA and SQIVND (reference sequence). Trimming pared 5 bases from V and 7 bases from J, leaving 15 bases between. The CDR3 coding sequence is TGTGCCAGTAGTCCTCCGGGGGCCTGGGAGCAGTACTTC. Translated, it gives CASSPPGAWEQYF.